Described below is a single TCR beta chain sequence and its context. The clone's antigen remains unknown. Base qualities are missing; no much larger clone stands one base away. This record comes from a study of T cell responses to AZD1222 COVID-19 vaccine (dated by TCRdb to the early 2020s). Turning to the overall study: AZD1222 recipients with second doses at about 4 weeks or about 12 weeks were pooled, because spike-specific TCR depth and breadth did not differ between schedules. TCR sequencing was performed for 230 to 250 trial participants, of whom about 200 were given two doses of AZD1222 and approximately 26 were given two doses of MenACWY control vaccine. Trial participants were enrolled into age subgroups of 18-55, 56-69 and 70-plus years, which contained around 150, 29 and 61 TCR-sequenced participants, respectively.

The CDR3 regions of human TCRbeta chains were analyzed by immunosequencing. As for the original processing: Repertoire TCRs were checked for matches against a reference library of SARS-CoV-2-specific TCRs that had been generated using the MIRA antigen-specificity platform. Breadth was defined as the fraction of unique TCRs that were SARS-CoV-2-associated, and depth was defined as the fraction of total T cells that were SARS-CoV-2-associated. Using the MIRA data, each spike-specific TCR was assigned both to the spike region to which the TCR was reactive and to a CD4 or CD8 class. Log10-transformed breadth and depth values were compared by one-way ANOVA with Sidak's multiple comparisons tests. The table was pulled from immuneACCESS by TCRdb, which kept in-frame rearrangements only. Such tables lose some clones; where checked, under half of the loss comes from unresolved V genes, and the rest has no known cause. From that table come the V and J calls and clone size; the DNA was used to work out D and trimming. The sample table shows about 150,000 clones, and 92% are seen once. The ten top clones hold over 1.5% of the sample.

Beyond this particular receptor, the publication reports: Reportedly, close to half of the unique spike-specific TCRs recognized epitopes lying outside the regions that are mutated in the B.1.351 and B.1.1.7 variants. In the small 56-69-year group, the increase in depth fell short of significance, most likely because of low power. Most participants were white British and females outnumbered males, and the authors suggested that clonal diversity may have been underestimated. Because no samples from the day 14 peak response were available, repertoires could be characterized only after the peak T cell response. A significant rise in spike-specific TCR breadth and depth was observed after two AZD1222 doses relative to day 0 and relative to MenACWY recipients. Conclusions about previously exposed vaccinees were limited because only 6 or 7 AZD1222 recipients were SARS-CoV-2 seropositive at baseline. The whole spike protein was spanned by vaccine-associated CD4 TCRs, and dominant responses were seen in regions 160-218 and 743-854.

The junction shows trimming of 1 base on V and 0 bases on J, plus 15 bases between the germline ends. The CDR3 numbers 17 residues from cysteine through phenylalanine. The DNA shown is the 51-base CDR3, in frame from base 1. The germline V gene sets CDR1 to SGHTA and CDR2 to FQGNSA. The time point label, as the study defines it: baseline before first vaccination. Vaccinee samples were obtained from the UK trials COV001 and COV002, which included a single-blind randomized controlled phase 2/3 trial of AZD1222 (ChAdOx1 nCoV-19) in healthy adults. Trial participant PBMC samples were collected at day 0 and day 28 after the second dose for TCRbeta chain sequencing.

The V gene is TRBV7-2 and the J gene is TRBJ1-1; TRBD1 could be the D gene, as 6 bases match. The sample here was peripheral blood, taken on day 0 of AZD1222 vaccination. The TCR originated in an adult in good health. DNA sequence: TGTGCCAGCAGCTTAGTCTGGGGGCCACCTATGAACACTGAAGCTTTCTTT. This sequence encodes CASSLVWGPPMNTEAFF.